The clone carrying this T cell receptor beta chain was picked up many times. Its antigen is unidentified. The record originates from a study of T cells after yellow fever vaccination. Whole-study results and caveats: Abundant bulk-population clonotypes could contaminate the FACS-sorted repertoires.

This CDR3 is 15 amino acids long. The ends lost 4 bases at V and 5 bases at J; junction bases unmatched: 10. The germline V gene encodes CDR1 SGHNT and CDR2 YYREEE (reference sequence). TCRdb redid the calling of the 5' RACE reads with MiXCR, one entry per CDR3 protein. This repertoire shows about 240,000 distinct CDR3 sequences, approximately 3.8% found once; its top ten account for around 20%. The sequenced sample was PBMCs, obtained 15 days after the yellow fever booster vaccination. The TCR comes from a man younger than 30 who received the YFV17D yellow fever vaccine. The chain couples TRBV5-4 to TRBJ2-5; 8 bases are a match to TRBD1. The CDR3 DNA sequence: TGTGCCAGCAGCCCCGGACAGGGTTTGGGGGAGACCCAGTACTTC. Its translation: CASSPGQGLGETQYF. The full variable domain, completed using reference TRBV5-4 and TRBJ2-5, is ETGVTQSPTHLIKTRGQQVTLRCSSQSGHNTVSWYQQALGQGPQFIFQYYREEENGRGNFPPRFSGLQFPNYSSELNVNALELDDSALYLCASSPGQGLGETQYFGPGTRLLVL.